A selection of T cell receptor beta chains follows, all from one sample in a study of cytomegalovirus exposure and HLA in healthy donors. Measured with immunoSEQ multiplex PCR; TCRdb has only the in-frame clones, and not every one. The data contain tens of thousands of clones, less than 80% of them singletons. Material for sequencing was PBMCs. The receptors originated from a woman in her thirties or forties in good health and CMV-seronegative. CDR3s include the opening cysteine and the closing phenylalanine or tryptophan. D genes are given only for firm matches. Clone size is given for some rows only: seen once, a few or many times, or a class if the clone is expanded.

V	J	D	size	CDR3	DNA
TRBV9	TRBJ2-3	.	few	CASSPAGGGAGTDTQYF	TGTGCCAGCAGCCCGGCTGGGGGGGGCGCAGGCACAGATACGCAGTATTTT
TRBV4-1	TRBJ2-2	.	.	CASSPGDTYTGELFF	TGCGCCAGCAGCCCCGGGGACACCTACACCGGGGAGCTGTTTTTT
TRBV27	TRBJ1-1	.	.	CASMGGLGYTEAFF	TGTGCCAGCATGGGGGGGTTGGGCTACACTGAAGCTTTCTTT
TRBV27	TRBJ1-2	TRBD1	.	CASSITGGSAGYTF	TGTGCCAGCAGTATAACAGGGGGCTCGGCGGGCTACACCTTC
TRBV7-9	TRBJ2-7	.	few	CALGDGSYEQYF	TGTGCCCTAGGAGACGGATCCTACGAGCAGTACTTC
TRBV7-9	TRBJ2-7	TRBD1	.	CSSSPRSRQGPESYEQYF	TGTTCCAGCAGCCCCCGCTCTCGACAGGGCCCAGAGTCCTACGAGCAGTACTTC
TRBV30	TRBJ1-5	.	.	CAWSVNRVHQPQHF	TGTGCCTGGAGTGTAAACAGGGTTCATCAGCCCCAGCATTTT
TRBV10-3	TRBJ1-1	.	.	CAISSRVNTEAFF	TGTGCCATCAGCAGTCGGGTGAACACTGAAGCTTTCTTT
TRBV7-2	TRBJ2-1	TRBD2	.	CASSSPLAGRNEQFF	TGTGCCAGCAGCTCGCCACTAGCGGGACGCAATGAGCAGTTCTTC
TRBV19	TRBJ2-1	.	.	CASSIGALSYNEQFF	TGTGCCAGTAGTATCGGTGCCCTCTCCTACAATGAGCAGTTCTTC
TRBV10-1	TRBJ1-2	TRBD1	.	CASSSTGSYGYTF	TGCGCCAGCAGTTCGACAGGGAGCTATGGCTACACCTTC
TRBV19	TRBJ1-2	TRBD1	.	CASSRTGDSDYGYTF	TGTGCCAGTAGCCGCACAGGGGATTCTGACTATGGCTACACCTTC
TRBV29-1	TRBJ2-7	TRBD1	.	CSVRNWDRAAEQYF	TGCAGCGTTAGAAATTGGGACAGGGCTGCCGAGCAGTACTTC
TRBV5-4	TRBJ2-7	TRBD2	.	CASSWGTSGTYEQYF	TGTGCCAGCAGCTGGGGGACTAGCGGGACCTACGAGCAGTACTTC
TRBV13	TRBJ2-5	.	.	CASTLARAPKETQYF	TGTGCCAGCACTCTAGCCCGGGCCCCAAAAGAGACCCAGTACTTC
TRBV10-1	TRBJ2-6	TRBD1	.	CASRAPGQGAGANVLTF	TGCGCCAGCAGGGCTCCGGGACAGGGGGCTGGGGCCAACGTCCTGACTTTC
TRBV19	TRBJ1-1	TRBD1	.	CASSRDRDMNTEAFF	TGTGCCAGTAGCAGGGACAGGGATATGAACACTGAAGCTTTCTTT
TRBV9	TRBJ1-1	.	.	CASSPHGNTEAFF	TGTGCCAGCAGCCCCCACGGGAACACTGAAGCTTTCTTT
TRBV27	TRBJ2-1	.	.	CASSSLPLGRAGNEQFF	TGTGCCAGCAGTTCGCTCCCGCTCGGAAGGGCGGGTAATGAGCAGTTCTTC
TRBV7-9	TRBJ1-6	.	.	CASSSPDAGGNSPLHF	TGTGCCAGCAGCTCCCCAGACGCCGGCGGGAATTCACCCCTCCACTTT
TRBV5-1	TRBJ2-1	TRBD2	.	CASSLGSGSINEQFF	TGCGCCAGCAGCTTGGGCAGCGGGAGCATTAATGAGCAGTTCTTC
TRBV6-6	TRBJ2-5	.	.	CASSYSSRGPYEQYF	TGTGCCAGCAGTTACTCTTCCAGGGGCCCCTATGAGCAGTACTTC
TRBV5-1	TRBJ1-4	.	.	CASSPPGVEELFF	TGCGCCAGCAGCCCGCCGGGAGTAGAGGAACTGTTTTTT
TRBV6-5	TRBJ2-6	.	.	CASSTTGANVLTF	TGTGCCAGCAGTACAACTGGGGCCAACGTCCTGACTTTC
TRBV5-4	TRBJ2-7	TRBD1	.	CASSSADRGYEQYF	TGTGCCAGCAGCAGTGCCGACAGGGGATACGAGCAGTACTTC
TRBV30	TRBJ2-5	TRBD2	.	CAWVASGRGKETQYF	TGTGCCTGGGTGGCTAGCGGGAGGGGAAAGGAGACCCAGTACTTC
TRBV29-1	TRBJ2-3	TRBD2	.	CSLMTSGGGDTQYF	TGCAGCCTAATGACTAGCGGGGGTGGGGATACGCAGTATTTT
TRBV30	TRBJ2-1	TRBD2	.	CAWSVTSGSYEQFF	TGTGCCTGGAGTGTAACTAGCGGGAGTTATGAGCAGTTCTTC
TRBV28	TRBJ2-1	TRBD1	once	CASISGQFSYNEQFF	TGTGCCAGCATCTCGGGACAGTTCTCCTACAATGAGCAGTTCTTC
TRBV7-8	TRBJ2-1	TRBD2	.	CASSLETSGLYNEQFF	TGTGCCAGCAGCTTAGAGACTAGCGGGCTCTACAATGAGCAGTTCTTC
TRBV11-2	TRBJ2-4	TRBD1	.	CASSRLQGAPYF	TGTGCCAGCAGCCGACTTCAGGGGGCCCCATACTTC
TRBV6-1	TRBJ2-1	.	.	CASSGFTRMRQFF	TGTGCCAGCAGTGGGTTTACTAGGATGCGGCAGTTCTTC
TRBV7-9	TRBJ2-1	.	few	CASSLGGGPYNEQFF	TGTGCCAGCAGCTTGGGCGGAGGACCTTACAATGAGCAGTTCTTC
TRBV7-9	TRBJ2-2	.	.	CASSLGTAGELFF	TGTGCCAGCAGCTTAGGGACAGCCGGGGAGCTGTTTTTT
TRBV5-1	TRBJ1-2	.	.	CASSLRLGYGYTF	TGCGCCAGCAGCTTGAGACTAGGCTATGGCTACACCTTC
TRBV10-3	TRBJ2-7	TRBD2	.	CAIKGSGSSYEQYF	TGTGCCATCAAGGGTAGCGGGAGCTCCTACGAGCAGTACTTC
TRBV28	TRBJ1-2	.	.	CASSPPLTENYGYTF	TGTGCCAGCAGTCCACCCTTGACAGAAAACTATGGCTACACCTTC
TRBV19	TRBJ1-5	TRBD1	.	CASSMGTGVQPQHF	TGTGCCAGTAGTATGGGGACAGGAGTTCAGCCCCAGCATTTT
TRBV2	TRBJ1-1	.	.	CASSREGTEAFF	TGTGCCAGCAGCAGGGAAGGCACTGAAGCTTTCTTT
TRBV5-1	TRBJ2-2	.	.	CASSLATNTGELFF	TGCGCCAGCAGCCTAGCGACGAACACCGGGGAGCTGTTTTTT
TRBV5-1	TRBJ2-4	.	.	CASSLAGPQNIQYF	TGCGCCAGCAGCTTAGCAGGGCCCCAAAACATTCAGTACTTC
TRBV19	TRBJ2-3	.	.	CASSIRGPRDTQYF	TGTGCCAGTAGTATACGTGGGCCACGAGATACGCAGTATTTT
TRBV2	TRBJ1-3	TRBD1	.	CASRRDRVFSSGNTIYF	TGTGCCAGCAGACGGGACAGGGTATTCAGCTCTGGAAACACCATATATTTT
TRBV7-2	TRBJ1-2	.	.	CASSRTDYGYTF	TGTGCCAGCAGCCGGACAGACTATGGCTACACCTTC
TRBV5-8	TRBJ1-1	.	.	CASSFRQAAGAFF	TGTGCCAGCAGCTTTAGACAGGCGGCGGGAGCTTTCTTT
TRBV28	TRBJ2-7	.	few	CAISDRRFYEQYF	TGTGCCATCTCAGACAGGCGCTTTTACGAGCAGTACTTC
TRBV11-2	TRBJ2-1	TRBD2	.	CASSTGRLAWQFF	TGTGCCAGCAGCACAGGAAGACTAGCCTGGCAGTTCTTC
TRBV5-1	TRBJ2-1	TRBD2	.	CASGGTSNYNEQFF	TGCGCCTCAGGGGGGACTAGCAACTACAATGAGCAGTTCTTC
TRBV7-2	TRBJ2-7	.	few	CASSLGQTSYEQYF	TGTGCCAGCAGCTTAGGACAGACCTCCTACGAGCAGTACTTC
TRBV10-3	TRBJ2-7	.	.	CAIAVGPYEQYF	TGTGCCATCGCTGTGGGCCCCTACGAGCAGTACTTC
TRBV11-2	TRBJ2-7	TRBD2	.	CASSVAGVIHEQYF	TGTGCCAGCAGCGTAGCGGGAGTAATCCACGAGCAGTACTTC
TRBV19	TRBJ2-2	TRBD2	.	CASRLAGGLSAGELFF	TGTGCCAGCAGACTAGCGGGAGGGCTTTCTGCCGGGGAGCTGTTTTTT
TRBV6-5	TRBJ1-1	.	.	CASRPEGRANTEAFF	TGTGCCAGCCGTCCGGAGGGCAGGGCGAACACTGAAGCTTTCTTT